This entry concerns a single T cell receptor (beta chain). Its antigen is unidentified. This sample stems from a study of T cells in Graves' hyperthyroidism and ophthalmopathy. Looked up from germline, CDR1 is DFQATT and CDR2 is SNEGSKA (reference sequence). V shed 1 base and J 1 base; nucleotides not matched to a gene: 8. The CDR3 has 18 residues. RNA transcripts provided the source from which TCR beta CDR3 regions were amplified. The TCR CDR3 first-round RT-PCR relied on the HTBI primer set. Using its own MiXCR run on the multiplex PCR reads, TCRdb lists one record per CDR3 protein. The sample gives approximately 640,000 distinct CDR3 sequences, 17% of which show up once; around 16% is in the top ten. The patients, who ranged from 18 to 65 in age, presented with newly diagnosed hyperthyroidism lasting under 2 months. The authors took PBMCs from over 8.5 ml fresh peripheral blood. General observations from the study: Stable hyperthyroidism was told apart from ophthalmopathy by a model built on 13 V-J features.

Sequenced input: blood. The gene calls are TRBV20-1 and TRBJ2-2, with 11 bases aligning to TRBD2. The TCR sequence derives from a man aged 50-60 years with Graves' hyperthyroidism. In DNA form, the CDR3 reads TGCAGTGCTAGAGCCACTAGCGGGAGTCACAAGAACACCGGGGAGCTGTTTTTT. Translated: CSARATSGSHKNTGELFF.